This TCR beta chain appears in the sequencing data of a study of T cell responses to AZD1222 COVID-19 vaccine. Regarding the study as a whole: Clonal diversity was possibly underestimated, and white British individuals and females predominated among donors. Unmutated variant regions reportedly attract nearly half of all spike-specific TCRs. Repertoires in all cases were sampled only once the peak T cell response had passed.

Measured with immunoSEQ multiplex PCR; TCRdb has only the in-frame clones, and not every one. The sample has tens of thousands of clones; about 82% are singletons. With regard to this clone: What it binds is not known.

The CDR3 consists of 13 residues. The V and J ends lost 2 bases and 2 bases respectively, with 7 bases between them. In germline, CDR1 is SGHTA, CDR2 FQGNSA. The gene calls are TRBV7-2 and TRBJ2-7; a possible D gene is TRBD2 (5 bases). The sequencing here drew on peripheral blood, taken on day 0 of AZD1222 vaccination. The TCR sequence derives from an adult in good health. The CDR3 protein is CASSLIGAYEQYF. In nucleotides, the CDR3 is TGTGCCAGCAGCTTAATCGGGGCCTACGAGCAGTACTTC.